This T cell receptor beta chain was profiled in a study of blood T cell repertoires in COVID-19. Comments on this clone: One end of the junction varies from germline; a read error may be responsible.

Some clones are missing from TCRdb's copy, which holds only in-frame ones; the method was immunoSEQ multiplex PCR. The table has 20,000 to 30,000 clones, 86% seen once. Per germline, CDR1 LNHNV and CDR2 YYDKDF (reference sequence). CDR3 length: 11 residues. The sample comprised peripheral blood. The chain is built from TRBV15 and TRBJ1-1, with 8 nucleotides matching TRBD1. The clonotype comes from a man aged 50-60 years with active COVID-19. The CDR3 here is CATSNRDRILF. Here the CDR3 DNA reads TGTGCCACCAGCAACCGGGACAGGATTCTCTTT. The variable domain in full, completed from reference TRBV15 and TRBJ1-1, reads DAMVIQNPRYQVTQFGKPVTLSCSQTLNHNVMYWYQQKSSQAPKLLFHYYDKDFNNEADTPDNFQSRRPNTSFCFLDIRSPGLGDTAMYLCATSNRDRILFGQGTRLTVV.